What follows is one TCR beta chain and its context. This sample stems from a study of blood T cell repertoires in COVID-19. Study-level information: There were acute and convalescent COVID-19 samples, and they came from the United States, Italy and Spain. Sources were T cells, B-cell-depleted T cells, or PBMCs; the material itself was cDNA or gDNA.

Losses at the gene ends were 0 bases for V and 5 bases for J; bases not matched to a gene: 7. This CDR3 contains 17 residues. Germline assignment: CDR1 LNHNV and CDR2 YYDKDF (reference sequence). Original processing methods: Amplified reference gene primers provided the basis for estimating nucleated cell counts. Sequencing was performed with immunoSEQ multiplex PCR; in TCRdb, only in-frame clones are kept and a portion is missing. V, J and clone size reflect that table, while D and trimming were determined from the DNA. The sample yields about 40,000 clones, approximately 90% seen once. The chain carries TRBV15 and TRBJ1-3; 10 nucleotides align to TRBD1. The sample comprised peripheral blood. The TCR sequence derives from a man over 45 in a cohort sampled during active COVID-19. Here the CDR3 reads CATSRENLDRGRNTIYF. DNA for the CDR3: TGTGCCACCAGCAGAGAAAACCTCGACAGGGGGCGAAACACCATATATTTT. Full variable domain (rest looked up from reference TRBV15 and TRBJ1-3): DAMVIQNPRYQVTQFGKPVTLSCSQTLNHNVMYWYQQKSSQAPKLLFHYYDKDFNNEADTPDNFQSRRPNTSFCFLDIRSPGLGDTAMYLCATSRENLDRGRNTIYFGEGSWLTVV.